This TCR beta chain came from a study of Graves' ophthalmopathy and Graves' hyperthyroidism. The V gene's germline CDR1 is SQVTM and CDR2 ANQGSEA. This CDR3 has 13 amino acids. V dropped 3 bases and J dropped 6; count of bases not matched to a gene: 2. This clonotype has a handful of counts. As yet, its antigen is unknown. Hyperthyroidism in these 18- to 65-year-old patients was newly diagnosed, lasting under 2 months. Among the exclusions were patients with other autoimmune diseases, uncontrolled infections, pregnancy or lactation. General observations from the study: Most thyroid-expanded clonotypes exceeding 0.001 frequency were also found in blood.

Amplified material comprised TCR beta CDR3 regions derived from RNA transcripts. After a first-round RT-PCR with HTBI primers, a second-round multiplex PCR was run. Each CDR3 protein is one row after TCRdb ran MiXCR on the multiplex PCR reads. Of about 1.1 million distinct CDR3 sequences listed, about 38% are singletons. The clonotype originates from an adult man with Graves' hyperthyroidism. The rearrangement joins TRBV29-1 to TRBJ2-1, with 10 nucleotides matching TRBD1. The source material was peripheral blood or thyroid tissue (not recorded which). CDR3 amino acids: CSVDDRGRNEQFF. The CDR3 bases are TGCAGCGTTGACGACAGGGGGCGCAATGAGCAGTTCTTC.